These 3 T cell receptor beta chains came from one sample sequenced in a study of blood T cell repertoires in COVID-19. Only in-frame clones appear in the TCRdb table, and some are missing; sequencing was by immunoSEQ multiplex PCR. The sample records 150,000 or so clones, about 85% being singletons. The sequenced material came from peripheral blood. These receptors all come from a man aged 60-69 years who had recovered from COVID-19.

CDR3 sequence: CASSLYTDTQYF. CDR3 sequence (DNA): TGTGCCAGCAGCTTATATACAGATACGCAGTATTTT. This rearrangement joins TRBV11-1 to TRBJ2-3, with D unresolved. Deletions cut 2 bases from V and 3 bases from J, with 3 bases between. This CDR3 has 12 residues. CDR1 is SGHAT, CDR2 FQDESV, per germline (reference sequence).

The chain is built from TRBV5-8 and TRBJ1-5; 10 positions match TRBD1. The germline V gene has CDR1 SGHTS and CDR2 YDEGEE. CDR3 length: 15 amino acids. V dropped 0 bases and J dropped 7; count of bases not matched to a gene: 4. The CDR3 here is CASSLVDRGRQPQHF. CDR3 DNA: TGTGCCAGCAGCTTGGTTGACAGGGGGCGACAGCCCCAGCATTTT. The variable domain in full, with the rest retrieved from reference TRBV5-8 and TRBJ1-5, is EAGVTQSPTHLIKTRGQQATLRCSPISGHTSVYWYQQALGLGLQFLLWYDEGEERNRGNFPPRFSGRQFPNYSSELNVNALELEDSALYLCASSLVDRGRQPQHFGDGTRLSIL.

V is TRBV6-5 and J is TRBJ1-4; 7 nucleotides align to TRBD1. Trimming at V came to 5 bases and at J to 5 bases, leaving 5 bases not matched to a gene. The CDR3 sequence is 14 residues long. Germline loops: CDR1 MNHEY, CDR2 SVGAGI. The CDR3 here is CASSTGATNEKLFF. CDR3 DNA sequence: TGTGCCAGCAGTACAGGGGCCACGAATGAAAAACTGTTTTTT.